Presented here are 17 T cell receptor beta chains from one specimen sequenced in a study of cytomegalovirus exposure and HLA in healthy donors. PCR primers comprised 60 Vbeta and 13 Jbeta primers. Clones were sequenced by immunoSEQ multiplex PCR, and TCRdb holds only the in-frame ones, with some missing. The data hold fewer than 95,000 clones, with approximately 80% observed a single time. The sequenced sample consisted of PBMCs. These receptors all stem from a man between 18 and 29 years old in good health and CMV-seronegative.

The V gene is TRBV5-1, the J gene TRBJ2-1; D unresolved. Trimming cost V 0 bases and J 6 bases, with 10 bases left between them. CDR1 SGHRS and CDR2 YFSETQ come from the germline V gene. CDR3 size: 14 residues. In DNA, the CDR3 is TGCGCCAGCAGCTTGGGATACCTCAGCAATGAGCAGTTCTTC. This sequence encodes CASSLGYLSNEQFF.

CDR3 residues: CASSDPGVGYSPLHF. The CDR3 DNA reads TGTGCCAGCAGTGACCCGGGGGTGGGTTATTCACCCCTCCACTTT. The rearrangement uses TRBV27 and TRBJ1-6; maybe TRBD1 (5 bases). Trimming left V 5 bases short and J 8 bases short, with 16 bases between. Germline CDR1 reads MNHEY; CDR2 reads SMNVEV (reference sequence). This CDR3 spans 15 amino acids.

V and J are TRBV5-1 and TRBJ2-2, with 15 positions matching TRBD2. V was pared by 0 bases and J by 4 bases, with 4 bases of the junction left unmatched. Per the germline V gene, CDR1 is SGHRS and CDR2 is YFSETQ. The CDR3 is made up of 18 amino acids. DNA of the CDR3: TGCGCCAGCAGCTTGGACAGGACTAGCGGGGGGGCCACCGGGGAGCTGTTTTTT. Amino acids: CASSLDRTSGGATGELFF.

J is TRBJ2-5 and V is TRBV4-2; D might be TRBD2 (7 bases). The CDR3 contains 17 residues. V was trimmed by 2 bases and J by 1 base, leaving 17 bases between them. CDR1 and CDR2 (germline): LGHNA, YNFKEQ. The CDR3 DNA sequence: TGTGCCAGCAGCCAAAAGGGGGGGGGCAGGGCCCAAGAGACCCAGTACTTC. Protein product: CASSQKGGGRAQETQYF.

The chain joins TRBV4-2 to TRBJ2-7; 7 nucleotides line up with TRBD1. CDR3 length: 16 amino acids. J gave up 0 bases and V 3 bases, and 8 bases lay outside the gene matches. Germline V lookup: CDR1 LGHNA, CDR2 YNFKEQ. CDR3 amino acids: CASSHEGQAFSYEQYF. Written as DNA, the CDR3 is TGTGCCAGCAGCCACGAAGGACAGGCCTTCTCCTACGAGCAGTACTTC.

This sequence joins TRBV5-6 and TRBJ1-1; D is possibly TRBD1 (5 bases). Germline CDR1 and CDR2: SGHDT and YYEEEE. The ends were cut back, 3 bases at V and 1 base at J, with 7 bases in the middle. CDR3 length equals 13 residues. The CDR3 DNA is TGTGCCAGCAGCTGGCAGGGGAACACTGAAGCTTTCTTT. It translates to CASSWQGNTEAFF.

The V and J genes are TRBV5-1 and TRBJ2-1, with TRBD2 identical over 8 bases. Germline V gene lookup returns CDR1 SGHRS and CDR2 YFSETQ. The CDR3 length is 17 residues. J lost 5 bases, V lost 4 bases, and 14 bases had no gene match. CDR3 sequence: CASSRRPREGAHNEQFF. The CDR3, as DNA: TGCGCCAGCAGCCGACGACCCCGGGAGGGAGCCCACAATGAGCAGTTCTTC. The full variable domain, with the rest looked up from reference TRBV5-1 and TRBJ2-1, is KAGVTQTPRYLIKTRGQQVTLSCSPISGHRSVSWYQQTPGQGLQFLFEYFSETQRNKGNFPGRFSGRQFSNSRSEMNVSTLELGDSALYLCASSRRPREGAHNEQFFGPGTRLTVL.

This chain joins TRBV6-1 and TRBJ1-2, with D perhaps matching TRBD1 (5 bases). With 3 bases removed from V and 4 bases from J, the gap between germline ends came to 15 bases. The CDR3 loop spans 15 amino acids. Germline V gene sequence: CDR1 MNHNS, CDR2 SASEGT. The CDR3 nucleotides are TGTGCCAGCAGTGAGGAGGGGTACGCCTCCTATGGCTACACCTTC. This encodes CASSEEGYASYGYTF.

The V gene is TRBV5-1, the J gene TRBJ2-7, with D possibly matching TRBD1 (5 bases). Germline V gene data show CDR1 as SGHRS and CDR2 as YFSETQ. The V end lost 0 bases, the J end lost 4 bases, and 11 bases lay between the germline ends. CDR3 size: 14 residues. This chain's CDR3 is CASSLEGEVYEQYF. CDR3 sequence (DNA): TGCGCCAGCAGCTTGGAAGGGGAAGTATACGAGCAGTACTTC.

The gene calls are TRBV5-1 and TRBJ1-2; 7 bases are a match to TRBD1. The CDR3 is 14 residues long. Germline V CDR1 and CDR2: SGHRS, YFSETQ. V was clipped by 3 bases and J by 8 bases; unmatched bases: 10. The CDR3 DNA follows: TGCGCCAGCAGCTATGACAGGGCGGCATTGGGCTACACCTTC. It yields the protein CASSYDRAALGYTF.

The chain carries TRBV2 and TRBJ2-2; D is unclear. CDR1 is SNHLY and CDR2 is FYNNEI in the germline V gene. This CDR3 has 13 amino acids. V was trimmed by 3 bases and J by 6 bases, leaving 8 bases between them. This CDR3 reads CASSDSLAGELFF. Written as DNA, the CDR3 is TGTGCCAGCAGTGACTCTCTTGCCGGGGAGCTGTTTTTT.

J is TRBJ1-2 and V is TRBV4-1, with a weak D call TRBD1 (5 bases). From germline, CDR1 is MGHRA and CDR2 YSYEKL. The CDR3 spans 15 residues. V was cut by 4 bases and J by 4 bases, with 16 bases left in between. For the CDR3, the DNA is TGCGCCAGCAGCCGAGGGGAGGACACTGTCTATGGCTACACCTTC. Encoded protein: CASSRGEDTVYGYTF.

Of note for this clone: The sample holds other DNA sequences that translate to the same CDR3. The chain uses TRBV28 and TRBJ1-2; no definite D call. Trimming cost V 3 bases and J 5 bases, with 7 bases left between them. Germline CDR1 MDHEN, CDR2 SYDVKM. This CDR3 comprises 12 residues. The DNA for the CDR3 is TGTGCCAGCAGTTTGGCAAATTATGGCTACACCTTC. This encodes CASSLANYGYTF.

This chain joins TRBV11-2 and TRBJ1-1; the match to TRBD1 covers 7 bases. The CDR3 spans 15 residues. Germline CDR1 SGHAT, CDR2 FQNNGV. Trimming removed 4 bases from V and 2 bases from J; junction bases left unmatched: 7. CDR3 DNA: TGTGCCAGCAGCTCGGAGCAGGGGGTTAACACTGAAGCTTTCTTT. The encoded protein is CASSSEQGVNTEAFF.

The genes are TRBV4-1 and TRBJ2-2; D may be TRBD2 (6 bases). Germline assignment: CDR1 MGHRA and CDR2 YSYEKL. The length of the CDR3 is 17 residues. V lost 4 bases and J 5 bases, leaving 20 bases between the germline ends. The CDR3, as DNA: TGCGCCAGCAGCCCCCCTCGAGGGGAGGAGGGAACCGGGGAGCTGTTTTTT. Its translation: CASSPPRGEEGTGELFF.

In DNA form, the CDR3 reads TGTGCCAGCAGCCAAGATAACGGTCGACAGGGTATCGACTACGAGCAGTACTTC. Protein product: CASSQDNGRQGIDYEQYF. The chain recombines TRBV4-2 with TRBJ2-7; the match to TRBD1 covers 7 bases. This CDR3 has 18 residues. The germline V gene has CDR1 LGHNA and CDR2 YNFKEQ. J was trimmed by 3 bases and V by 0 bases; bases with no gene match: 14.

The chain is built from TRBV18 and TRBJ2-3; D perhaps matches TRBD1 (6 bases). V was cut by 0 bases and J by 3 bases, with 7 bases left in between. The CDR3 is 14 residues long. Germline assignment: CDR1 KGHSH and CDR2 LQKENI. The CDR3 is CASSPPQGTDTQYF. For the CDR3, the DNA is TGTGCCAGCTCACCACCCCAGGGGACAGATACGCAGTATTTT.